This TCR beta chain was identified during a study of lymphopenia after photon versus proton radiotherapy. Study observations and caveats: Survival link was tested only in deceased patients; proton benefit remains a possibility.

Regarding this clone: The antigen remains undetermined.

Trimming cost V 8 bases and J 3 bases, with 5 bases left between them. This CDR3 is 11 amino acids long. Libraries were prepared by immunoSEQ multiplex PCR; TCRdb keeps only in-frame clonotypes and omits some of them. The sample shows about 30,000 clones, over 85% of them seen only once. The J gene is TRBJ2-2, the V gene TRBV5-3; D is uncertain. TRBV5-3 is assigned to the ORF class and has an uncertain function. The input for sequencing was peripheral blood, taken from a patient treated with photon-based radiotherapy. This TCR was recovered from a woman aged 45-65 years with cholangiocarcinoma. CDR3 DNA: TGTGCCAGGTCGCACACCGGGGAGCTGTTTTTT. Translating it yields CARSHTGELFF.